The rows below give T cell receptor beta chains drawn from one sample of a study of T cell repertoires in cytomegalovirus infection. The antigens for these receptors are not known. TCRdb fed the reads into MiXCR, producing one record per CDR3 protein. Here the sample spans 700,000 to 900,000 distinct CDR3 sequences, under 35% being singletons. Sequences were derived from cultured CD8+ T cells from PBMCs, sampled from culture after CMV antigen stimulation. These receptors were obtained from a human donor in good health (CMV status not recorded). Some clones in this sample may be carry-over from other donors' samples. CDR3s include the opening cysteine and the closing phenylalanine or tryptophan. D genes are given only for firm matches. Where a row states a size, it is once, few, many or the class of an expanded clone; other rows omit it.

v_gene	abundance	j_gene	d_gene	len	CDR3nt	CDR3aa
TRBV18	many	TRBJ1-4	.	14	TGTGCCAGCTCACCGTCCGGGGGCTATGAAAAACTGTTTTTT	CASSPSGGYEKLFF
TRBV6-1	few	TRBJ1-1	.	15	TGTGCCAGCAGTTCTGGCATGAGGTCGAACACTGAAGCTTTCTTT	CASSSGMRSNTEAFF
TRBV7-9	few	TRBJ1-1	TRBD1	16	TGTGCCAGCAGCTCCATTCCGACAGGGACGAACAGTGAAGCTTTCTTT	CASSSIPTGTNSEAFF
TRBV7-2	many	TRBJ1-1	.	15	TGTGCCAGCAGCCCGCTCGACGGTCTTAACACTGAAGCTTTCTTT	CASSPLDGLNTEAFF
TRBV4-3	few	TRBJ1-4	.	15	TGCGCCAGCAGCCAAGTTGGTGGGGTGAATGAAAAACTGTTTTTT	CASSQVGGVNEKLFF
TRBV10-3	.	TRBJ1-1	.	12	TGTGCCATCAGTGAGCTGAGAGCTGAAGCTTTCTTT	CAISELRAEAFF
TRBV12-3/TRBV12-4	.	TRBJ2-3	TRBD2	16	TGTGCCAGCATTCGAGCGGGGGTGGCAGGTGAAGATACGCAGTATTTT	CASIRAGVAGEDTQYF
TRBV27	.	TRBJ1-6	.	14	TGTGCCAGCACCGGGGTACAGCTTTCGGCACCCCTCCACTTT	CASTGVQLSAPLHF
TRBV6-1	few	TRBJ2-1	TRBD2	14	TGTGCCAGTAAATCGGCTAGCGGGGGGAATGAGCAGTTCTTC	CASKSASGGNEQFF
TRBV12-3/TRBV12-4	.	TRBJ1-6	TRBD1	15	TGTGCCAGCGCTCTGTCCGGGACAGGGGGTTCACCCCTCCACTTT	CASALSGTGGSPLHF
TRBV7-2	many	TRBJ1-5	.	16	TGTGCCAGCAGCGCCAGACAGGATGGGGGTATTCAGCCCCAGCATTTT	CASSARQDGGIQPQHF
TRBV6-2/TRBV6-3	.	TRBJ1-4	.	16	TGTGCCAGCAGTTGGTTCGTCGGCGAAACTAATGAAAAACTGTTTTTT	CASSWFVGETNEKLFF
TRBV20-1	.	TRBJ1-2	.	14	TGCAGTGCTAGAGTCCGGGCTCCTAACTATGGCTACACCTTC	CSARVRAPNYGYTF
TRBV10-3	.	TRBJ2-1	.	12	TGTGCCATCAGTGATGGGGGCGATGAGCAGTTCTTC	CAISDGGDEQFF
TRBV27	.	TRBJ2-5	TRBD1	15	TGTGCCAGCAGTTCGTGGACAGGGTCCGGAGCGACCCAGTACTTC	CASSSWTGSGATQYF
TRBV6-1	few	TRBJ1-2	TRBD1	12	TGTGCCAGCAGCGAGGGGGCGCCTGGCTACACCTTC	CASSEGAPGYTF
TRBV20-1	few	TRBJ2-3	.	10	TGCAGTGCTAGCACAGATACGCAGTATTTT	CSASTDTQYF
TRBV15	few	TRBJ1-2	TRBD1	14	TGTGCCACCAGCAGAGGGAGGGACAGTTATGGCTACACCTTC	CATSRGRDSYGYTF
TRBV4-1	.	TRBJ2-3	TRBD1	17	TGCGCCAGCAGCCCTGGGACAGGCCGAACTAGCACAGATACGCAGTATTTT	CASSPGTGRTSTDTQYF
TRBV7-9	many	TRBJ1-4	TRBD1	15	TGTGCCAGCAGCTTAGCCGGGACAGGGGAAGAAAAACTGTTTTTT	CASSLAGTGEEKLFF
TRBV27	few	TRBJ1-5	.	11	TGTGCCAGCGTCTTTGATCAGCCCCAGCATTTT	CASVFDQPQHF
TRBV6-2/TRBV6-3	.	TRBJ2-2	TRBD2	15	TGTGCCAGCAGTCTAGCGGGGGCGCGCACCGGGGAGCTGTTTTTT	CASSLAGARTGELFF